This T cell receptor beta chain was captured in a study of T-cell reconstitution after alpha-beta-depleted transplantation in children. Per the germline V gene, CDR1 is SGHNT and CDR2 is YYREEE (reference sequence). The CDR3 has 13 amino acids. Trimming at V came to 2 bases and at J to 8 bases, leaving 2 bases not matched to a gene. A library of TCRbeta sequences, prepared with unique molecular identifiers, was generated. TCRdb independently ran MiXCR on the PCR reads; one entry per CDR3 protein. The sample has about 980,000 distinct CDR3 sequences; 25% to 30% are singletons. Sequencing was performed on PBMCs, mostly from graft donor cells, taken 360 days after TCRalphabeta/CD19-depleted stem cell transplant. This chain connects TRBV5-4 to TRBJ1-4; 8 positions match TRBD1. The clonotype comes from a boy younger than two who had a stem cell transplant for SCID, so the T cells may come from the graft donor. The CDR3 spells CASSLQGGEKLFF. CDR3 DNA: TGTGCCAGCAGCTTACAGGGGGGGGAAAAACTGTTTTTT.